This T cell receptor beta chain was obtained from a study of CD8+ T cells in alopecia areata. Whole-study context: Treated patients took oral tofacitinib at 5 to 10 mg twice daily. General study results and limits: Mouse data revealed clearer TCR sharing than patient data did, a gap possibly tied to HLA. Lesional scalp displayed greater clonality than normal scalp, most notably in alopecia totalis/universalis.

Extracted RNA was reverse transcribed, and the resulting cDNA served as sequencing template. Some clones are missing from TCRdb's copy, which holds only in-frame ones; the method was immunoSEQ multiplex PCR. The sample holds about 140,000 clones, around 87% seen once. Treatment in this sample: oral pan-JAK inhibitor, 5-10 mg twice daily. Sampling of alopecia areata patients yielded lesional scalp punch biopsies as well as peripheral blood. About this clone: No antigen is known for it.

This TCR was recovered from a human donor with alopecia areata. The specimen comprised CD8+ T cells sorted from blood, sampled at week 4, from a patient treated with tofacitinib.

CDR3 protein: CASSLLGNTGELFF. The DNA of the CDR3 is TGTGCCAGCAGCTTGCTTGGAAACACCGGGGAGCTGTTTTTT. This chain links TRBV7-3 with TRBJ2-2; no firm D call. CDR1 and CDR2 (germline): SGHTA, FQGTGA. Between the trimmed V and J ends, which lost 3 bases and 2 bases, there was a span of 7 bases. This CDR3 spans 14 amino acids.